The text below deals with one T cell receptor beta chain. Seattle cases were enrolled at active infection and followed longitudinally. J lost 7 bases, V lost 6 bases, and 8 bases had no gene match. The germline CDR1 and CDR2 sequences are SQVTM and ANQGSEA. The CDR3 sequence is 13 residues long. This sample was included in a study of blood T cell repertoires in COVID-19. Study at large: The cDNA or gDNA used as material had been derived from T cells, B-cell-depleted T cells, or PBMCs.

How the authors handled the data: It was from reference gene primer amplification that nucleated cell counts were estimated. Profiling relied on immunoSEQ multiplex PCR, and the TCRdb table lists in-frame clones only, not all of them. Clone size and the V and J calls come from that table; the DNA yielded D and trimming. The top ten hold approximately 7% of the sample, which has tens of thousands of clones, roughly nine tenths seen once. Sequencing was done on a sample of peripheral blood. The rearrangement uses TRBV29-1 and TRBJ1-5; 8 bases match TRBD1. The receptor's source is a man aged 35 to 55 with COVID-19, enrolled during active disease. As DNA, the CDR3 is TGCAGCGTACAGGGGGTGGTGGGGCAGCCCCAGCATTTT. Encoded protein: CSVQGVVGQPQHF.